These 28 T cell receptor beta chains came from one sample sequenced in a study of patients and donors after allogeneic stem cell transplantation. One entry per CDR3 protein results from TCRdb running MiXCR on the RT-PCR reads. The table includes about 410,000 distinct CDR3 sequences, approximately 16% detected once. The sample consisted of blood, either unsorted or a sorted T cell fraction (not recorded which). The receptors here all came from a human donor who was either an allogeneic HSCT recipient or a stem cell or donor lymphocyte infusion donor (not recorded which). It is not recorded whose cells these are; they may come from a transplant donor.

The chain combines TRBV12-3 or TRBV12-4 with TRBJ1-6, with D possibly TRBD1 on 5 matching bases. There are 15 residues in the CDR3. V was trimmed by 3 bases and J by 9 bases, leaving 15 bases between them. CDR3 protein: CASSLRDSLGSPLHF. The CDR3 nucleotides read TGTGCCAGCAGTTTGAGGGACTCCCTGGGTTCACCCCTCCACTTT.

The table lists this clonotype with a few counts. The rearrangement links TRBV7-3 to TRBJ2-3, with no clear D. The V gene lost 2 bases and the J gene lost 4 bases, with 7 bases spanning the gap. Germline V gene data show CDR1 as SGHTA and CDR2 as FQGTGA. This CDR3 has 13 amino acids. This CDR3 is CASSLSSADTQYF. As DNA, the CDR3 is TGTGCCAGCAGCTTATCGTCTGCAGATACGCAGTATTTT.

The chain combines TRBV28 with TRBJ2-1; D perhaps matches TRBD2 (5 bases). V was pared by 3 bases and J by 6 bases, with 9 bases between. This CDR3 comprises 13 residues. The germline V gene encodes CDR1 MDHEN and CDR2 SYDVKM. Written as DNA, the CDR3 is TGTGCCAGCAGTTTGGTAGGACTCAATGAGCAGTTCTTC. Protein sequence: CASSLVGLNEQFF.

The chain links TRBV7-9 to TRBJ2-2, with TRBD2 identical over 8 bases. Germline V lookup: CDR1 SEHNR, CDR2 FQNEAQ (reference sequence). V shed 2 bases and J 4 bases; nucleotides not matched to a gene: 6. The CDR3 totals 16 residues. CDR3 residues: CASSLYLAGFTGELFF. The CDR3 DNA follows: TGTGCCAGCAGCTTATACCTAGCGGGCTTCACCGGGGAGCTGTTTTTT.

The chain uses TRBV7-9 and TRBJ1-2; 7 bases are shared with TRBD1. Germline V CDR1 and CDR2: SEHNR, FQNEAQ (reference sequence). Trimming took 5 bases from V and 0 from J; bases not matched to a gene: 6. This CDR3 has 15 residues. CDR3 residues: CASSRDRAPNYGYTF. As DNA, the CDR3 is TGTGCCAGCAGCCGCGACAGGGCTCCTAACTATGGCTACACCTTC.

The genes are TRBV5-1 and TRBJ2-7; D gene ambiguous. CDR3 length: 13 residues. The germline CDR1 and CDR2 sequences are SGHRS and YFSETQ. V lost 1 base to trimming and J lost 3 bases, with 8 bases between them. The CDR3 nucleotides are TGCGCCAGCAGCTTGCCCGGAGTCTACGAGCAGTACTTC. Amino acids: CASSLPGVYEQYF.

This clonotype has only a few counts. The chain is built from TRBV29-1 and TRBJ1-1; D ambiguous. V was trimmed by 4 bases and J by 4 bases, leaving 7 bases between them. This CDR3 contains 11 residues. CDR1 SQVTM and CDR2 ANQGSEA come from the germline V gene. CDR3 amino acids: CSVVWVTEAFF. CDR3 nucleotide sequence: TGCAGCGTTGTATGGGTCACTGAAGCTTTCTTT.

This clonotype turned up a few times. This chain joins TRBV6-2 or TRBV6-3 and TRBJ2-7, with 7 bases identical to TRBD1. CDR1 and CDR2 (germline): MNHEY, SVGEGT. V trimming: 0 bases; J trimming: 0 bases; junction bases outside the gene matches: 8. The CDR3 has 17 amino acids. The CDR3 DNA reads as TGTGCCAGCAGTTACTCGGATACAGGACAGGACTCCTACGAGCAGTACTTC. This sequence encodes CASSYSDTGQDSYEQYF.

The CDR3 sequence is CASSLGLFRDRGFSGANVLTF. The CDR3 DNA reads as TGTGCCAGCAGCTTAGGCCTTTTTCGGGACAGGGGGTTCTCTGGGGCCAACGTCCTGACTTTC. The V and J genes are TRBV11-1 and TRBJ2-6, with 11 bases identical to TRBD1. Germline values: CDR1 SGHAT, CDR2 FQDESV (reference sequence). V was clipped by 1 base and J by 0 bases; unmatched bases: 11. CDR3 length equals 21 residues.

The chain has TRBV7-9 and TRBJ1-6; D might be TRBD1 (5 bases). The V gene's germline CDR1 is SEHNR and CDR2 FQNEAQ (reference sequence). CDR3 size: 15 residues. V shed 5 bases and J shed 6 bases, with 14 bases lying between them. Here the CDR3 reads CASSRAGGSNSPLHF. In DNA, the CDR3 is TGTGCCAGCAGCCGCGCGGGGGGGTCTAATTCACCCCTCCACTTT.

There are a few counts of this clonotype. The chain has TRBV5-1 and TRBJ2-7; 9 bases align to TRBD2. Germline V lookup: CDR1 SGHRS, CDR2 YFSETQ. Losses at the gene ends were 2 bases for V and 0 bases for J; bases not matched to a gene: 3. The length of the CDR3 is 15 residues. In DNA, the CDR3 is TGCGCCAGCAGCTTTCTAGCGGGGCCCTCCTACGAGCAGTACTTC. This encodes CASSFLAGPSYEQYF.

CDR3 sequence reads: CASSSGNRGGTDTQYF. The CDR3 bases are TGTGCCAGCAGCTCCGGCAACAGGGGTGGCACAGATACGCAGTATTTT. The J gene is TRBJ2-3, the V gene TRBV5-5; 7 bases match TRBD1. J lost 1 base, V lost 3 bases, and 8 bases had no gene match. Germline CDR1 reads SGHKS; CDR2 reads YYEKEE (reference sequence). The CDR3 runs 16 residues.

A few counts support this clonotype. The CDR3 coding sequence is TGCGCCAGCAGCTTGGTCAGGCCCGGGATTAATGAAAAACTGTTTTTT. It yields the protein CASSLVRPGINEKLFF. This sequence joins TRBV5-1 and TRBJ1-4, with D hard to call. CDR3 size: 16 residues. The V gene's germline CDR1 is SGHRS and CDR2 YFSETQ. V lost 0 bases to trimming and J lost 4 bases, with 13 bases between them.

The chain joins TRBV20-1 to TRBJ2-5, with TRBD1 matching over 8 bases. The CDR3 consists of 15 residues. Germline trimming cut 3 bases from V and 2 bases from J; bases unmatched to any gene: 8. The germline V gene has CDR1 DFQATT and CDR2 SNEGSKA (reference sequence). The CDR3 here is CSARVGTGRQETQYF. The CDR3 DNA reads TGCAGTGCTAGGGTGGGGACAGGAAGACAAGAGACCCAGTACTTC.

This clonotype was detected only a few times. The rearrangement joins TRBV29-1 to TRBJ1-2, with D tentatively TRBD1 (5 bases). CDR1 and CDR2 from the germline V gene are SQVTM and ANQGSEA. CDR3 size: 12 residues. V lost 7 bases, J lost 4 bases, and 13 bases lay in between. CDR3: CSDYDSLYGYTF. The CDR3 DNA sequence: TGCAGCGATTACGACAGCCTCTATGGCTACACCTTC.

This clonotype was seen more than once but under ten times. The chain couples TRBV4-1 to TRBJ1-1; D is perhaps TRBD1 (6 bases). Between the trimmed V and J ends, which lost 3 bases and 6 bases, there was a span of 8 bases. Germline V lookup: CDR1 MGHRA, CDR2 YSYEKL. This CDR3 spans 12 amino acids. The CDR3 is CASSHGQSEAFF. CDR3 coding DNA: TGCGCCAGCAGCCATGGACAGTCTGAAGCTTTCTTT.

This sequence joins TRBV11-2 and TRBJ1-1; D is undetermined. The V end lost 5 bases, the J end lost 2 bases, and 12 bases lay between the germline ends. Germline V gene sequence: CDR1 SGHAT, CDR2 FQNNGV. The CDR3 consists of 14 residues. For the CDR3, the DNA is TGTGCCAGCAGCCCACCAGGTGTCAACACTGAAGCTTTCTTT. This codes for CASSPPGVNTEAFF. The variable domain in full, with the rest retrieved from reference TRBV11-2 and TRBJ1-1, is EAGVAQSPRYKIIEKRQSVAFWCNPISGHATLYWYQQILGQGPKLLIQFQNNGVVDDSQLPKDRFSAERLKGVDSTLKIQPAKLEDSAVYLCASSPPGVNTEAFFGQGTRLTVV.

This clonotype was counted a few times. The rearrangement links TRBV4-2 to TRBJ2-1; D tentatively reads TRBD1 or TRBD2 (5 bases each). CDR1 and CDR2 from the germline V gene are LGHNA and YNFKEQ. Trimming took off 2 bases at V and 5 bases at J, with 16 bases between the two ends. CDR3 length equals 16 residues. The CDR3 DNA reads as TGTGCCAGCAGCCAACACCCCGGGACCACAAACAATGAGCAGTTCTTC. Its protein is CASSQHPGTTNNEQFF.

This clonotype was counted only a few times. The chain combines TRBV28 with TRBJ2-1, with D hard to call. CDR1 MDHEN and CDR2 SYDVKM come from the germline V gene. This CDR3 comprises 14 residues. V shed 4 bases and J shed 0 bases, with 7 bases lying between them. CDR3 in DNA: TGTGCCAGCAGTTACATCTCCTCCTACAATGAGCAGTTCTTC. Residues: CASSYISSYNEQFF.

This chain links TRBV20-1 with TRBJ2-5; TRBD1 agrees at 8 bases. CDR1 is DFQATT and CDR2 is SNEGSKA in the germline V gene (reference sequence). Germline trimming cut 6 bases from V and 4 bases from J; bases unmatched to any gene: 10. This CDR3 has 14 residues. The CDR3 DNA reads TGCAGTGCCGGACAGGGTCGTTCGTTAGAGACCCAGTACTTC. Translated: CSAGQGRSLETQYF.

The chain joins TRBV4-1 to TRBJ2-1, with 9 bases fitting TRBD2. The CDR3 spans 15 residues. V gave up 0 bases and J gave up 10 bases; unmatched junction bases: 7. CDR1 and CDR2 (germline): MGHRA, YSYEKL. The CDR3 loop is CASSQEGVAGVEQFF. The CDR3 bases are TGCGCCAGCAGCCAAGAGGGGGTAGCGGGGGTGGAGCAGTTCTTC.

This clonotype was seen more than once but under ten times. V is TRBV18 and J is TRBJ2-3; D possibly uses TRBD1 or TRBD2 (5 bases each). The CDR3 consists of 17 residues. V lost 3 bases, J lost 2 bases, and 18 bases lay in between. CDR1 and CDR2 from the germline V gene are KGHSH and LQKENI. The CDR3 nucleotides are TGTGCCAGCTCACCTACCACTGGGACCCGGGTCACAGATACGCAGTATTTT. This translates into CASSPTTGTRVTDTQYF.

The CDR3 DNA reads as TGTGCCAGCAGCTTAACAGCCTCGGGGGCCTATGGCTACACCTTC. It is translated as CASSLTASGAYGYTF. The chain uses TRBV7-3 and TRBJ1-2, with a tentative D call TRBD1 (6 bases). CDR1 is SGHTA, CDR2 FQGTGA, per germline. The CDR3 runs 15 residues. Trimming stripped 0 bases from V and 4 bases from J, with 12 bases between.

The CDR3 protein is CASSQDRASRGGGSYNEQFF. Here the CDR3 DNA reads TGTGCCAGCAGCCAAGATCGGGCTAGCAGAGGGGGGGGGTCCTACAATGAGCAGTTCTTC. The chain uses TRBV4-2 and TRBJ2-1; a weak D match, TRBD2 (7 bases). There are 20 residues in the CDR3. The germline V gene has CDR1 LGHNA and CDR2 YNFKEQ. The ends were cut back, 0 bases at V and 1 base at J, with 22 bases in the middle.

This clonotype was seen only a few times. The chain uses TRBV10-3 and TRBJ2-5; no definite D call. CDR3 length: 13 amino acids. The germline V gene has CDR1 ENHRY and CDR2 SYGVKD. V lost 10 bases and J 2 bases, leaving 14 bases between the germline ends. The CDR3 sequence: CATEKGGQETQYF. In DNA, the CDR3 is TGTGCCACGGAAAAAGGCGGTCAAGAGACCCAGTACTTC.

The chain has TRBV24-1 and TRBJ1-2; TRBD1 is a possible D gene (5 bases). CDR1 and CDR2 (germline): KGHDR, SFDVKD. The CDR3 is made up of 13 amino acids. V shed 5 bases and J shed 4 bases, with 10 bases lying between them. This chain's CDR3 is CATSGGAGYGYTF. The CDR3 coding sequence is TGTGCCACCAGTGGCGGGGCTGGCTATGGCTACACCTTC.

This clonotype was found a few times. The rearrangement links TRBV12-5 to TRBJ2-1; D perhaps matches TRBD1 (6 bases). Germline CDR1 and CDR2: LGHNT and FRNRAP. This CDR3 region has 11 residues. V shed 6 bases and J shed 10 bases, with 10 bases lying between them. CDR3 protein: CASGRGTEQFF. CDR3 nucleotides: TGTGCTAGTGGCCGAGGGACAGAGCAGTTCTTC.

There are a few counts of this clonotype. The CDR3 loop reads CASSVDSGGRKGYTF. Here the CDR3 DNA reads TGTGCCAGCAGCGTAGATTCAGGGGGCAGAAAGGGCTACACCTTC. V and J are TRBV9 and TRBJ1-2, with TRBD1 matching over 8 bases. The CDR3 covers 15 residues. Looked up from germline, CDR1 is SGDLS and CDR2 is YYNGEE. Trimming cost V 0 bases and J 8 bases; bases outside gene matches: 9.